This TCR beta chain was sequenced in a study of blood T cell repertoires in COVID-19. Study in general: The United States, Italy and Spain provided the acute and convalescent COVID-19 samples. T cells, B-cell-depleted T cells, or PBMCs provided the cDNA or gDNA that served as material.

In the authors' methods: Reference gene primer amplification gave estimated nucleated cell counts. Clones were read by immunoSEQ multiplex PCR, and TCRdb kept only the in-frame ones, dropping some. V, J and clone size were drawn from that table, and D and trimming were deduced from the DNA. The profile shows around 99,000 clones, 83% of them singletons. The V and J ends lost 0 bases and 7 bases, in that order; junction bases with no gene match: 8. This CDR3 has 15 amino acids. In germline, CDR1 is SGHNT, CDR2 YYREEE (reference sequence). This clone was seen only a few times. The sample was peripheral blood. The receptor was derived from a woman in her fifties or sixties with acute or convalescent COVID-19. This chain joins TRBV5-4 and TRBJ1-2; 8 bases agree with TRBD1. DNA for the CDR3: TGTGCCAGCAGCTTGGTAGGACAGGGTAAGGGTGGCTACACCTTC. Protein sequence: CASSLVGQGKGGYTF. Supplemented by reference TRBV5-4 and TRBJ1-2, the full variable domain reads ETGVTQSPTHLIKTRGQQVTLRCSSQSGHNTVSWYQQALGQGPQFIFQYYREEENGRGNFPPRFSGLQFPNYSSELNVNALELDDSALYLCASSLVGQGKGGYTFGSGTRLTVV.